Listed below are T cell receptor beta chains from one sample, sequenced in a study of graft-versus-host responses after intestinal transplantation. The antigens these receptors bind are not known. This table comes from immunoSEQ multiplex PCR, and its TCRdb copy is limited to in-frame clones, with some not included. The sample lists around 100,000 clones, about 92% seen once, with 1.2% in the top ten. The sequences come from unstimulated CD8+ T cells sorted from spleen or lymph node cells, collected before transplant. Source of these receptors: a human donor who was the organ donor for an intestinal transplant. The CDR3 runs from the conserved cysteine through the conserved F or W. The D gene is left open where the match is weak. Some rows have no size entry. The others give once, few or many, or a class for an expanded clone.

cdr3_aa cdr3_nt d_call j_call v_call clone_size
CASSVADTTNEKLFF TGTGCCAGCAGCGTAGCGGACACTACTAATGAAAAACTGTTTTTT . TRBJ1-4 TRBV9 .
CASSQEGYGSTDTQYF TGTGCCAGCAGCCAGGAGGGTTACGGTAGCACAGATACGCAGTATTTT . TRBJ2-3 TRBV7-8 .
CASRPLPLTNTGELFF TGTGCCAGCAGACCACTCCCCTTAACGAACACCGGGGAGCTGTTTTTT . TRBJ2-2 TRBV27 .
CASSQGDNYEQYF TGCGCCAGCAGCCAAGGGGACAACTACGAGCAGTACTTC . TRBJ2-7 TRBV4-1 .
CASSESLLAGWADTQYF TGTGCCAGCAGTGAATCTTTACTAGCGGGTTGGGCGGATACGCAGTATTTT TRBD2 TRBJ2-3 TRBV6-1 .
CASSATSGGDSYNEQFF TGTGCCAGTAGTGCGACTAGCGGGGGGGACTCCTACAATGAGCAGTTCTTC TRBD2 TRBJ2-1 TRBV19 .
CASSIARLAGAYNEQFF TGTGCCAGTAGTATAGCTCGACTAGCGGGAGCCTACAATGAGCAGTTCTTC TRBD2 TRBJ2-1 TRBV19 once
CASSVGVGTSYEQYF TGTGCCAGCAGCGTAGGGGTAGGGACCTCCTACGAGCAGTACTTC . TRBJ2-7 TRBV9 .
CASHETGGYEQYF TGTGCCAGCCACGAGACAGGGGGTTACGAGCAGTACTTC TRBD1 TRBJ2-7 TRBV28 once
CASSLGLAGRDEQFF TGTGCCAGCAGCCTAGGCCTAGCGGGAAGGGATGAGCAGTTCTTC TRBD2 TRBJ2-1 TRBV13 .
CSGGDSIYGYTF TGCAGCGGGGGGGACAGCATCTATGGCTACACCTTC TRBD1 TRBJ1-2 TRBV29-1 .
CASSLWDPIQTAQNIQYF TGTGCCAGCAGCTTATGGGACCCGATCCAGACAGCACAAAACATTCAGTACTTC . TRBJ2-4 TRBV13 .
CASSPLPDRVGSNQPQHF TGTGCCAGCAGCCCTCTACCCGACAGGGTTGGAAGCAATCAGCCCCAGCATTTT TRBD1 TRBJ1-5 TRBV27 .
CATSRDTLYEQYF TGTGCCACCAGCAGAGATACACTCTACGAGCAGTACTTC . TRBJ2-7 TRBV15 .
CASSELTGWRTEAFF TGTGCCAGCAGTGAACTTACCGGGTGGAGGACTGAAGCTTTCTTT . TRBJ1-1 TRBV6-1 once
CASSRPSGRTYEQYF TGTGCCAGCAGCCGGCCTAGCGGGAGGACCTACGAGCAGTACTTC TRBD2 TRBJ2-7 TRBV5-6 once
CASSLANGEVPYEQYF TGTGCCAGCAGCTTAGCTAATGGGGAGGTCCCCTACGAGCAGTACTTC . TRBJ2-7 TRBV7-2 once
CATSREQGPSEAFF TGTGCCACCAGCAGAGAACAGGGGCCCAGTGAAGCTTTCTTT TRBD1 TRBJ1-1 TRBV15 .
CAISEGWTSGSTDTQYF TGTGCCATCAGTGAGGGGTGGACTAGCGGGAGCACAGATACGCAGTATTTT TRBD2 TRBJ2-3 TRBV10-3 once
CAWSWAGGPTGELFF TGTGCCTGGAGCTGGGCGGGAGGGCCCACCGGGGAGCTGTTTTTT TRBD2 TRBJ2-2 TRBV30 .
CASSYSRFLNGYTF TGTGCCAGCAGTTACAGCAGATTCTTGAATGGCTACACCTTC . TRBJ1-2 TRBV6-5 .
CASSPQRSKKEQYF TGTGCCAGCAGCCCCCAGCGGAGTAAGAAAGAGCAGTACTTC . TRBJ2-7 TRBV9 .
CAISDKTGYYNEQFF TGTGCCATCAGTGATAAGACAGGTTACTACAATGAGCAGTTCTTC . TRBJ2-1 TRBV10-3 few
CAWTARGQGSDTQYF TGTGCCTGGACTGCTAGGGGACAGGGCTCAGATACGCAGTATTTT TRBD1 TRBJ2-3 TRBV30 .
CASSRAYSGRTGELFF TGTGCCAGCAGTCGGGCGTATAGCGGGAGAACCGGGGAGCTGTTTTTT TRBD2 TRBJ2-2 TRBV7-6 once
CASSPTGLAGYNEQFF TGTGCCAGCAGCCCTACGGGACTAGCGGGGTACAATGAGCAGTTCTTC TRBD2 TRBJ2-1 TRBV7-3 few
CASSALVSLQETQYF TGTGCCAGCAGTGCCCTAGTGTCCCTCCAAGAGACCCAGTACTTC . TRBJ2-5 TRBV9 .
CASSAFTGELFF TGTGCCAGCAGCGCGTTCACCGGGGAGCTGTTTTTT . TRBJ2-2 TRBV9 .
CASSYQGQGIAEAFF TGTGCCAGCAGTTACCAAGGACAGGGTATCGCTGAAGCTTTCTTT TRBD1 TRBJ1-1 TRBV6-5 .
CASSIRQGARPNTEAFF TGTGCCAGCAGCATTAGACAGGGGGCGCGTCCGAACACTGAAGCTTTCTTT . TRBJ1-1 TRBV21-1 .
CASRGTVFPGDTQYF TGTGCCAGCAGAGGCACAGTTTTCCCTGGGGATACGCAGTATTTT . TRBJ2-3 TRBV27 once
CASSPRLAGDYEQYF TGTGCCAGCAGCCCCCGACTAGCGGGAGACTACGAGCAGTACTTC TRBD2 TRBJ2-7 TRBV11-2 once
CAISERLAGDTQYF TGTGCCATCAGTGAGAGACTAGCGGGAGATACGCAGTATTTT TRBD2 TRBJ2-3 TRBV10-3 .
CASVGVAEEQFF TGTGCCAGCGTTGGAGTAGCGGAAGAGCAGTTCTTC . TRBJ2-1 TRBV6-5 few
CASGPFGANVLTF TGTGCCAGCGGTCCATTCGGGGCCAACGTCCTGACTTTC . TRBJ2-6 TRBV6-5 .
CSRSSYGYTF TGCAGTCGGTCCAGCTATGGCTACACCTTC . TRBJ1-2 TRBV20-1 .
CASSSPLEGNYGYTF TGTGCCAGCAGTAGCCCTCTGGAGGGTAACTATGGCTACACCTTC . TRBJ1-2 TRBV9 once
CASSRGQKYSYEQYF TGTGCCAGCAGCCGCGGACAAAAATACTCCTACGAGCAGTACTTC . TRBJ2-7 TRBV11-2 .
CASSQGPAGLAGTYEQYF TGCGCCAGCAGCCAAGGCCCCGCTGGACTAGCGGGAACCTACGAGCAGTACTTC TRBD2 TRBJ2-7 TRBV4-1 few
CASSAHRGDPYGYTF TGTGCCAGCAGCGCCCACAGGGGCGATCCCTATGGCTACACCTTC TRBD1 TRBJ1-2 TRBV9 .
CASSLVLGTQYF TGTGCCAGCAGCTTAGTTCTAGGTACGCAGTATTTT . TRBJ2-3 TRBV11-3 .
CASSLYAAGPTYEQYF TGTGCCAGCAGTTTATATGCCGCGGGTCCAACCTACGAGCAGTACTTC . TRBJ2-7 TRBV27 .
CASSQDGLAGLDNEQFF TGCGCCAGCAGCCAAGATGGCCTAGCTGGCCTTGACAATGAGCAGTTCTTC . TRBJ2-1 TRBV4-1 .
CASSHNEQFF TGTGCCAGCAGCCACAATGAGCAGTTCTTC . TRBJ2-1 TRBV4-2 .
CASSEAIGRAAFF TGTGCCAGCAGTGAAGCTATTGGCAGGGCAGCTTTCTTT . TRBJ1-1 TRBV2 few